This T cell receptor beta chain came from a study of cytomegalovirus exposure and HLA in healthy donors. Study-wide findings and caveats: Data from an earlier analysis indicated that most TCR beta V segments were productive either about 87% or about 30% of the time.

Regarding this clone: Antigen unknown.

PCR primers comprised 60 Vbeta and 13 Jbeta primers. Libraries were prepared by immunoSEQ multiplex PCR; TCRdb keeps only in-frame clonotypes and omits some of them. This table lists around 70,000 clones. CDR3 size: 17 residues. Germline V lookup: CDR1 SGHTA, CDR2 FQGNSA. V shed 4 bases, J shed 4 bases, and the junction held 14 bases outside the gene matches. The receptor was derived from a female donor in good health and CMV-seropositive. The V and J genes are TRBV7-2 and TRBJ2-7, with 9 positions matching TRBD2. Sequencing was carried out using PBMCs. CDR3 nucleotide sequence: TGTGCCAGCAGCTCCGAATTAGCGGGAGCGGGGGGATACGAGCAGTACTTC. This gives the protein CASSSELAGAGGYEQYF.